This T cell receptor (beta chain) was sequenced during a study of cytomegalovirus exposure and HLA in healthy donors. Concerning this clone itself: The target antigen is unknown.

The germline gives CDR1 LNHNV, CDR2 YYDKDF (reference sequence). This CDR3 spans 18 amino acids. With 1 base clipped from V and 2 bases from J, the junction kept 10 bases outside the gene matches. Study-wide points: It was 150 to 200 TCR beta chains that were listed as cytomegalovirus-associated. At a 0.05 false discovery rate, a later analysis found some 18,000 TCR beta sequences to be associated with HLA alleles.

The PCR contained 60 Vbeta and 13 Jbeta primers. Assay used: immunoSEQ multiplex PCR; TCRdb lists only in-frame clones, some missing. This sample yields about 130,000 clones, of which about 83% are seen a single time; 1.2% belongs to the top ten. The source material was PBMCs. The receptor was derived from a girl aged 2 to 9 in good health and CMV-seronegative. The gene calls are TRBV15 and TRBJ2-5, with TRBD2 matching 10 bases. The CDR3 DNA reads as TGTGCCACCAGCAGAGGATTTCTAGCGGGGGCTCGTCAAGAGACCCAGTACTTC. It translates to CATSRGFLAGARQETQYF.